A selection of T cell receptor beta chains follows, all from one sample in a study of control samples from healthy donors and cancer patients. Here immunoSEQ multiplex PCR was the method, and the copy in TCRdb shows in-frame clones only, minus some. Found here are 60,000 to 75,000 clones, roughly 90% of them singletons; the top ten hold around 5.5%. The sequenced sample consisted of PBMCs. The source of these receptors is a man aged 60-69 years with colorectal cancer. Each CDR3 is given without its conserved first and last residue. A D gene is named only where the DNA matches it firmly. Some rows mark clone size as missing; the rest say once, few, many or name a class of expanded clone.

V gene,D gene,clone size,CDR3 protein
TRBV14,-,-,ASSQESRTVEAF
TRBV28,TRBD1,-,ASSALQGAPGNTIY
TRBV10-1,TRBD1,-,ASRGFFFRGPSSYNSPLH
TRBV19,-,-,ASSEGGGGNQPQH
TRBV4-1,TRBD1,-,ASSQEGQSERANYGYT
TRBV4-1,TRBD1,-,ASTPGQGYGEQY
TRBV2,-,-,ASSASQETQY
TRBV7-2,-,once,ASRPGPSNTEAF
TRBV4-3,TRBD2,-,ASSQRPGGDNEQF
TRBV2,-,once,ASKKGDRPLGQY
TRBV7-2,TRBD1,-,ASSDRGLGTDTQY
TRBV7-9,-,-,ASSPKGWQNRLNTEAF
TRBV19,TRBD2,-,ASRKLAGVNNEQF
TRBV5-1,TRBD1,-,ASKRDSSFGTEAF
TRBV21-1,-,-,ASSGQGAVFPSWQY
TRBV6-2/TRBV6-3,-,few,ASSVGGPSFEQY
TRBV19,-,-,ASSRGSHGTDTQY
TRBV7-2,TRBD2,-,ASSLQLAGTSYEQY
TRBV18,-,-,ASSPLPQGYNEQF